The 28 T cell receptor beta chains below all came from one sample that was sequenced in a study of CD8+CD57+ T cells in acquired aplastic anemia. Those patients picked for sequencing had displayed CD8+CD57+ cell expansion on flow cytometry. Researchers used genomic DNA as the template to profile TCR beta VDJ and CDR3. TCRdb ran MiXCR on the reads and lists one entry per CDR3 protein. The sample shows approximately 100,000 distinct CDR3 sequences, roughly two thirds of them seen only once. The sample comprised sorted CD4+, CD8+, or CD8+CD57+ T cells (not recorded which) from PBMCs. The receptors were sampled from a human donor with aplastic anemia.

V is TRBV7-8 and J is TRBJ2-3; D not certain. V was trimmed by 2 bases and J by 2 bases, leaving 8 bases between them. There are 14 residues in the CDR3. In germline, CDR1 is SGHVS, CDR2 FQNEAQ. The CDR3: CASSLSAVTDTQYF. The CDR3 DNA sequence: TGTGCCAGCAGCTTATCAGCAGTCACAGATACGCAGTATTTT.

The chain combines TRBV20-1 with TRBJ1-6; no reliable D call. The CDR3 is 20 amino acids. V dropped 6 bases and J dropped 1 base, with 28 bases sitting between them. CDR1 and CDR2 (germline): DFQATT, SNEGSKA (reference sequence). The CDR3 DNA follows: TGCAGTGCCCTTCCACCCCGATGGGAGCAGGTCGAGTCCTATAATTCACCCCTCCACTTT. Encoded protein: CSALPPRWEQVESYNSPLHF.

The chain recombines TRBV19 with TRBJ2-7; the D is unclear. Germline V gene lookup returns CDR1 LNHDA and CDR2 SQIVND (reference sequence). The CDR3 is made up of 13 amino acids. Trimming took 4 bases from V and 3 from J, leaving 10 bases between them. The CDR3 DNA reads TGTGCCAGTAGTAAGATGGGGAACTACGAGCAGTACTTC. Translated: CASSKMGNYEQYF. Together with reference TRBV19 and TRBJ2-7, the CDR3 gives the full variable domain: DGGITQSPKYLFRKEGQNVTLSCEQNLNHDAMYWYRQDPGQGLRLIYYSQIVNDFQKGDIAEGYSVSREKKESFPLTVTSAQKNPTAFYLCASSKMGNYEQYFGPGTRLTVT.

About this clonotype itself: It may be a read error: a sequence one base away is much more abundant. This chain links TRBV20-1 with TRBJ2-4, with 10 bases that match TRBD2. V gave up 1 base and J gave up 0 bases; unmatched junction bases: 9. Germline values: CDR1 DFQATT, CDR2 SNEGSKA (reference sequence). The CDR3 is 18 residues long. The CDR3 sequence: CSARVVAGGVSAKNIQYF. CDR3 nucleotides: TGCAGTGCTAGAGTGGTAGCGGGAGGAGTTTCAGCCAAAAACATTCAGTACTTC.

The chain combines TRBV10-3 with TRBJ1-1, with D unresolved. Germline V CDR1 and CDR2: ENHRY, SYGVKD. CDR3 length: 13 amino acids. V was clipped by 2 bases and J by 3 bases, with 7 bases between them. The CDR3 sequence is CAISENSDTEAFF. For the CDR3, the DNA is TGTGCCATCAGTGAGAACAGCGACACTGAAGCTTTCTTT.

Notes on this clonotype: This could be a read error, since a much larger clone is one nucleotide away. The chain joins TRBV11-1 to TRBJ2-1, with D perhaps matching TRBD1 (6 bases). The CDR3 covers 14 residues. The germline gives CDR1 SGHAT, CDR2 FQDESV (reference sequence). This CDR3 reads CASSHPGQHNKQFF. The CDR3 DNA follows: TGTGCCAGCAGCCACCCGGGACAACACAATAAGCAGTTCTTC.

The genes are TRBV6-1 and TRBJ1-2; 7 bases line up with TRBD1. The CDR3 spans 14 residues. J lost 7 bases, V lost 5 bases, and 10 bases had no gene match. Germline V gene lookup returns CDR1 MNHNS and CDR2 SASEGT. CDR3 sequence (DNA): TGTGCCAGCAGTCTCGGGACAGCCGGTGGTGGCTACACCTTC. Translating gives CASSLGTAGGGYTF.

The rearrangement links TRBV7-9 to TRBJ2-3; a weak D match, TRBD2 (5 bases). V shed 4 bases and J shed 6 bases, with 11 bases lying between them. Per the germline V gene, CDR1 is SEHNR and CDR2 is FQNEAQ (reference sequence). The CDR3 is 13 residues long. CDR3: CASSSLTRDTQYF. As DNA, the CDR3 is TGTGCCAGCAGCTCCCTAACTAGGGATACGCAGTATTTT. Full variable domain (outside the CDR3, taken from reference TRBV7-9 and TRBJ2-3): DTGVSQNPRHKITKRGQNVTFRCDPISEHNRLYWYRQTLGQGPEFLTYFQNEAQLEKSRLLSDRFSAERPKGSFSTLEIQRTEQGDSAMYLCASSSLTRDTQYFGPGTRLTVL.

The gene calls are TRBV2 and TRBJ2-5, with a weak D call TRBD1 (6 bases). The germline gives CDR1 SNHLY, CDR2 FYNNEI. The CDR3 consists of 11 residues. V lost 6 bases and J lost 13, with 15 bases in between. This chain's CDR3 is CASSWNRDRYF. Written as DNA, the CDR3 is TGTGCCAGCAGCTGGAACAGGGACCGGTACTTC.

This clonotype was counted only a few times. The chain uses TRBV20-1 and TRBJ2-3; 10 bases align to TRBD1. Germline CDR1 DFQATT, CDR2 SNEGSKA (reference sequence). V gave up 4 bases and J gave up 6 bases; unmatched junction bases: 7. The CDR3 is 14 amino acids. As DNA, the CDR3 is TGCAGTGCTATCCGTGGGACAGGGGCCGATACGCAGTATTTT. Translation: CSAIRGTGADTQYF.

This chain connects TRBV24-1 to TRBJ2-7, with 7 positions matching TRBD1. V trimming: 5 bases; J trimming: 0 bases; junction bases outside the gene matches: 9. This CDR3 is 16 amino acids long. Germline CDR1 KGHDR, CDR2 SFDVKD. The DNA for the CDR3 is TGTGCCACCAGTGGTTCCGGACAGGTTTCCTCCTACGAGCAGTACTTC. Translating gives CATSGSGQVSSYEQYF.

This clonotype has at least ten counts. The chain links TRBV27 to TRBJ2-5, with 15 bases lining up with TRBD2. Germline CDR1 and CDR2: MNHEY and SMNVEV (reference sequence). Trimming removed 5 bases from V and 5 bases from J; junction bases left unmatched: 3. The length of the CDR3 is 15 residues. This CDR3 reads CASSGLAGGLETQYF. Here the CDR3 DNA reads TGTGCCAGCAGTGGACTAGCGGGGGGGCTCGAGACCCAGTACTTC.

V and J are TRBV6-5 and TRBJ2-5; 12 positions agree with TRBD2. The CDR3 is made up of 17 amino acids. The germline V gene encodes CDR1 MNHEY and CDR2 SVGAGI. V was clipped by 2 bases and J by 1 base; unmatched bases: 5. Here the CDR3 reads CASSYVLTSGGQETQYF. For the CDR3, the DNA is TGTGCCAGCAGTTACGTATTGACTAGCGGGGGCCAAGAGACCCAGTACTTC.

V is TRBV20-1 and J is TRBJ2-1, with 10 nucleotides matching TRBD2. Losses at the gene ends were 3 bases for V and 6 bases for J; bases not matched to a gene: 5. The CDR3 is made up of 14 amino acids. The germline V gene encodes CDR1 DFQATT and CDR2 SNEGSKA (reference sequence). CDR3 loop: CSASSAGGPNEQFF. The CDR3 DNA sequence: TGCAGTGCTAGCTCAGCGGGGGGGCCCAATGAGCAGTTCTTC.

This chain uses TRBV29-1 with TRBJ2-7; D is unclear. The V and J ends lost 7 bases and 0 bases respectively, with 13 bases between them. The CDR3 runs to 13 residues. The V gene's germline CDR1 is SQVTM and CDR2 ANQGSEA. CDR3 sequence: CSAAPGGSYEQYF. CDR3 DNA sequence: TGCAGCGCCGCACCCGGTGGCTCCTACGAGCAGTACTTC.

CDR3 in DNA: TGCAGTGCTGCAGGGTTTGTAGGCAATCAGCCCCAGCATTTT. This encodes CSAAGFVGNQPQHF. The chain joins TRBV20-1 to TRBJ1-5, with D possibly TRBD1 on 5 matching bases. The germline gives CDR1 DFQATT, CDR2 SNEGSKA (reference sequence). The germline V and J ends were trimmed by 5 bases and 2 bases, with 13 bases remaining between them. The CDR3 contains 14 residues.

The chain is built from TRBV5-4 and TRBJ2-1; D is ambiguous. The germline V gene has CDR1 SGHNT and CDR2 YYREEE (reference sequence). The ends were cut back, 7 bases at V and 7 bases at J, with 15 bases in the middle. CDR3 length equals 13 residues. CDR3 in DNA: TGTGCCAGCTGGCCCTTGGGTCAAAATGAGCAGTTCTTC. Translating gives CASWPLGQNEQFF.

The chain uses TRBV2 and TRBJ1-5, with 8 positions matching TRBD1. CDR1 SNHLY and CDR2 FYNNEI come from the germline V gene. CDR3 length: 15 residues. The J segment lost 4 bases and the V segment lost 7 bases, leaving 9 bases of the junction unmatched. In nucleotides, the CDR3 is TGTGCCAGCATGACAGGGGCAACCTGGAATCAGCCCCAGCATTTT. This gives the protein CASMTGATWNQPQHF.

This clonotype has only a few counts. The chain employs TRBV11-1 and TRBJ2-3; 12 nucleotides agree with TRBD2. The germline CDR1 and CDR2 sequences are SGHAT and FQDESV (reference sequence). This CDR3 has 15 amino acids. Trimming took 6 bases from V and 6 from J; bases not matched to a gene: 7. The CDR3 nucleotides are TGTGCCAGCAGTCTAGCGGGGGGGCTATCGGATACGCAGTATTTT. Translation gives CASSLAGGLSDTQYF. The full variable domain, rest sourced from reference TRBV11-1 and TRBJ2-3, is EAEVAQSPRYKITEKSQAVAFWCDPISGHATLYWYRQILGQGPELLVQFQDESVVDDSQLPKDRFSAERLKGVDSTLKIQPAELGDSAMYLCASSLAGGLSDTQYFGPGTRLTVL.

The J gene is TRBJ2-3, the V gene TRBV19; perhaps TRBD2 as D (6 bases). Germline V lookup: CDR1 LNHDA, CDR2 SQIVND (reference sequence). This CDR3 has 14 residues. V lost 0 bases and J lost 4, with 8 bases in between. CDR3 residues: CASSIEGGSDTQYF. CDR3 in DNA: TGTGCCAGTAGTATAGAGGGGGGATCAGATACGCAGTATTTT.

This clonotype has a handful of counts. The chain carries TRBV7-3 and TRBJ1-2; 7 nucleotides line up with TRBD1. CDR1 and CDR2 (germline): SGHTA, FQGTGA. V lost 4 bases, J lost 6 bases, and 5 bases stayed unmatched. The length of the CDR3 is 13 residues. DNA for the CDR3: TGTGCCAGCAGCTACTCACAGGGGAATGGCTACACCTTC. Its translation is CASSYSQGNGYTF.

This clonotype was seen a few times. This sequence joins TRBV11-1 and TRBJ1-2, with 8 positions matching TRBD1. Looked up from germline, CDR1 is SGHAT and CDR2 is FQDESV (reference sequence). CDR3 length: 16 residues. V was clipped by 6 bases and J by 5 bases; unmatched bases: 14. For the CDR3, the DNA is TGTGCCAGCAGACAGCTCCGGCACAGGGGGATTTATGGCTACACCTTC. It is translated as CASRQLRHRGIYGYTF. The variable domain in full, with the rest retrieved from reference TRBV11-1 and TRBJ1-2, is EAEVAQSPRYKITEKSQAVAFWCDPISGHATLYWYRQILGQGPELLVQFQDESVVDDSQLPKDRFSAERLKGVDSTLKIQPAELGDSAMYLCASRQLRHRGIYGYTFGSGTRLTVV.

This clonotype has just a few counts. The DNA of the CDR3 is TGTGCCACCAGCAGAGATCTGGGACCCTACGAGCAGTACTTC. Its protein is CATSRDLGPYEQYF. The chain employs TRBV15 and TRBJ2-7, with D perhaps matching TRBD1 or TRBD2 (5 bases each). Germline lookup yields CDR1 LNHNV and CDR2 YYDKDF (reference sequence). The germline V and J ends were trimmed by 0 bases and 2 bases, with 8 bases remaining between them. The CDR3 spans 14 residues.

J is TRBJ1-5 and V is TRBV12-3 or TRBV12-4; D gene unclear. CDR3 size: 11 residues. The V end lost 6 bases, the J end lost 3 bases, and 3 bases lay between the germline ends. This CDR3 is CASSNNQPQHF. For the CDR3, the DNA is TGTGCCAGCAGCAACAATCAGCCCCAGCATTTT.

Regarding this clonotype: A much bigger clone sits one base away, suggesting this may be a read error. V usage is TRBV15 and J usage is TRBJ1-6; D not resolved. Germline lookup yields CDR1 LNHNV and CDR2 YYDKDF (reference sequence). The CDR3 has 15 residues. The germline V and J ends were trimmed by 1 base and 9 bases, with 13 bases remaining between them. This CDR3 reads CATSRGTTGGSPLHF. In DNA, the CDR3 is TGTGCCACCAGCAGAGGGACCACGGGAGGTTCACCCCTCCACTTT.

The chain combines TRBV19 with TRBJ1-2; 7 bases line up with TRBD1. Losses at the gene ends were 6 bases for V and 7 bases for J; bases not matched to a gene: 8. Germline V lookup: CDR1 LNHDA, CDR2 SQIVND (reference sequence). CDR3 length equals 13 residues. Here the CDR3 reads CASSTTGYPGYTF. As DNA, the CDR3 is TGTGCCAGTAGCACGACAGGGTACCCTGGCTACACCTTC.

The rearrangement uses TRBV11-2 and TRBJ2-3; unclear D gene. With the DNA end fitting TRBJ1-5 better, the J assignment may be wrong. The CDR3 consists of 14 residues. CDR1 and CDR2 (germline): SGHAT, FQNNGV. The CDR3 region is CASSLDTGTDTQHF. The DNA for the CDR3 is TGTGCCAGCAGCTTAGACACGGGCACAGATACGCAGCATTTT.

This clonotype was recorded at least ten times. The chain is built from TRBV13 and TRBJ2-2; D is unresolved. The CDR3 consists of 15 residues. Germline V gene lookup returns CDR1 PRHDT and CDR2 FYEKMQ (reference sequence). Trimming took 5 bases from V and 3 from J, leaving 13 bases between them. In DNA, the CDR3 is TGTGCCAGCAGCATAGACCGGCTCGACACCGGGGAGCTGTTTTTT. Encoded protein: CASSIDRLDTGELFF.